Listed below are T cell receptor beta chains from one sample, sequenced in a study of blood T cells in healthy people across ages. TCRdb processed the 5' RACE reads anew with MiXCR; each CDR3 protein has one entry. The table has roughly 700,000 distinct CDR3 sequences, around 45% seen once. The source material was blood. The source is a woman aged 60 to 75 in good health. Both conserved end residues are part of each CDR3. D genes are given only for firm matches. Size is stated for part of the rows, as once, few or many counts, or as a class when the clone is expanded.

cdr3_nt,cdr3_aa,v_call,d_call,j_call,clone_size
TGTGCCAGCAGCCCGGACAGGTTCTACGAGCAGTACTTC,CASSPDRFYEQYF,TRBV7-2,TRBD1,TRBJ2-7,many
TGTGCCAGCAGCGTCGTCGAAAGGACTAGCACAGATACGCAGTATTTT,CASSVVERTSTDTQYF,TRBV9,-,TRBJ2-3,-
TGCAGTGCTAGAGTTCCGGACAGGGGGCTGTACGAGCAGTACTTC,CSARVPDRGLYEQYF,TRBV20-1,TRBD1,TRBJ2-7,-
TGTGCCAGCAGTTTTCCCACTCCAGTGATGAACACTGAAGCTTTCTTT,CASSFPTPVMNTEAFF,TRBV28,-,TRBJ1-1,few
TGTGCCAGCTCATTTGGTGGGGCGATGAACACTGAAGCTTTCTTT,CASSFGGAMNTEAFF,TRBV18,-,TRBJ1-1,few
TGTGCCAGCAGTCACGGACTAGAGATATCCTCAGATACGCAGTATTTT,CASSHGLEISSDTQYF,TRBV6-2/TRBV6-3,TRBD2,TRBJ2-3,-
TGCGCCAGCAGCCCAATGACAGCGAACACTGAAGCTTTCTTT,CASSPMTANTEAFF,TRBV5-1,-,TRBJ1-1,few
TGTGCCAGCATACGGACTAGCGGGAACAATGAGCAGTTCTTC,CASIRTSGNNEQFF,TRBV6-6,TRBD2,TRBJ2-1,-
TGTGCCACAGTTGGGGTGCGGGGCTACACCTTC,CATVGVRGYTF,TRBV28,-,TRBJ1-2,-
TGTGCCAGCAGCTCAAGACAGGGGGACTACGAGCAGTACTTC,CASSSRQGDYEQYF,TRBV7-2,TRBD1,TRBJ2-7,few
TGCAGTGCTAGAGATCCGGGACAGGGGAAGAATGAGCAGTTCTTC,CSARDPGQGKNEQFF,TRBV20-1,TRBD1,TRBJ2-1,-
TGTGCCACCAGTGAGGGTGGGGGTGATGAGCAGTTCTTC,CATSEGGGDEQFF,TRBV24-1,-,TRBJ2-1,few
TGTGCCAGCAGCTTAGACCGCATAAATTCTAACTATGGCTACACCTTC,CASSLDRINSNYGYTF,TRBV7-2,-,TRBJ1-2,-
TGTGCCAGCAGGTTAATGAAAGTCGGGACAGGGACATCACCCCTCCACTTT,CASRLMKVGTGTSPLHF,TRBV27,TRBD1,TRBJ1-6,-
TGCGCCAGCAGTATACAGGGAATGGAGGTCACAGATACGCAGTATTTT,CASSIQGMEVTDTQYF,TRBV5-1,-,TRBJ2-3,-
TGCAGTGCTAGGACTAGCGGATTAGATACGCAGTATTTT,CSARTSGLDTQYF,TRBV20-1,TRBD2,TRBJ2-3,once
TGCAGCGTTGAACCTAGCGGGAACGGTGGGGAGACCCAGTACTTC,CSVEPSGNGGETQYF,TRBV29-1,TRBD2,TRBJ2-5,few
TGTGCCATCAGTCCTAGCACAGATACGCAGTATTTT,CAISPSTDTQYF,TRBV10-3,-,TRBJ2-3,-
TGTGCCAGCAGCCACTCAGCAGATACGCAGTATTTT,CASSHSADTQYF,TRBV6-2/TRBV6-3,-,TRBJ2-3,-
TGCAGTGCTAGGGCGCGGCGGGAGCCCTACGAGCAGTACTTC,CSARARREPYEQYF,TRBV20-1,TRBD2,TRBJ2-7,few
TGTGCCAGCAGCCCCATAGCGGGAGGGCCAGGAGATACGCAGTATTTT,CASSPIAGGPGDTQYF,TRBV7-9,TRBD2,TRBJ2-3,few
TGTGCCAGCAGCCAAGGGTACGGCACCGCCTACGAGCAGTACTTC,CASSQGYGTAYEQYF,TRBV4-2,-,TRBJ2-7,-
TGTGCCAGCAGCCTTCCAGCGGGGACAGATACGCAGTATTTT,CASSLPAGTDTQYF,TRBV3-1,TRBD2,TRBJ2-3,-
TGTGCCAGCGGCCCGGGTCGAAGGGACTACGAGCAGTACTTC,CASGPGRRDYEQYF,TRBV12-3/TRBV12-4,-,TRBJ2-7,-
TGCAGTGCTAGAGTCGCAGGACAGGGGAATCGTTCACCCCTCCACTTT,CSARVAGQGNRSPLHF,TRBV20-1,TRBD1,TRBJ1-6,-
TGTGCCAGCAGTAGACTAGCTTACAATGAGCAGTTCTTC,CASSRLAYNEQFF,TRBV2,TRBD2,TRBJ2-1,-
TGCGCCAGCAGACGCGGGGGCGAAGGGGAGACCCAGTACTTC,CASRRGGEGETQYF,TRBV5-1,-,TRBJ2-5,-
TGTGCCAGCAGCTTAGGGGCGGGCACAACCTACGAGCAGTACTTC,CASSLGAGTTYEQYF,TRBV7-2,-,TRBJ2-7,-
TGCAGTGCTAGAGTGGGTAGCGGGAGAGCAAACATTCAGTACTTC,CSARVGSGRANIQYF,TRBV20-1,TRBD2,TRBJ2-4,few
TGTGCCAGCAGAACTAGCGGGAGGGCCAATGAGCAGTTCTTC,CASRTSGRANEQFF,TRBV6-2/TRBV6-3,TRBD2,TRBJ2-1,-
TGTGCCAGCACCAGACTAGCGGGAAACCAAGAGACCCAGTACTTC,CASTRLAGNQETQYF,TRBV9,TRBD2,TRBJ2-5,-
TGTGCCAGCAGTTTTTCCAGGAGCTCCTACGAGCAGTACTTC,CASSFSRSSYEQYF,TRBV7-2,-,TRBJ2-7,few
TGTGCCATCAGAACAGGGGGCGCAGGCAATGAGCAGTTCTTC,CAIRTGGAGNEQFF,TRBV10-3,TRBD1,TRBJ2-1,-
TGCAGTGCTCGAGCGGACAGGGCGGCCTACAATGAGCAGTTCTTC,CSARADRAAYNEQFF,TRBV20-1,TRBD1,TRBJ2-1,once